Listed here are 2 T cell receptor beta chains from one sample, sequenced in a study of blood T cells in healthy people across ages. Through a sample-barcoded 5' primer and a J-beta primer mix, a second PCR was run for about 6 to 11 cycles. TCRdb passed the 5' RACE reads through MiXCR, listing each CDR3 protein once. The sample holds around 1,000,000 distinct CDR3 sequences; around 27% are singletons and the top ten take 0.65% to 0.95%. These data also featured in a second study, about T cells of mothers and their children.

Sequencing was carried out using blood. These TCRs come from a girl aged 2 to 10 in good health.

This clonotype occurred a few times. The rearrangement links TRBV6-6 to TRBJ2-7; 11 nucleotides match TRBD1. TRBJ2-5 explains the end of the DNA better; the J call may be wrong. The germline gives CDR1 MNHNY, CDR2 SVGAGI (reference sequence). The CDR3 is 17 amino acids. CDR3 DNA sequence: TGTGCCAGCAGTTACTCGGGGACAGGGGGTGGTCCAGAGACCCAGTACTTC. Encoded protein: CASSYSGTGGGPETQYF.

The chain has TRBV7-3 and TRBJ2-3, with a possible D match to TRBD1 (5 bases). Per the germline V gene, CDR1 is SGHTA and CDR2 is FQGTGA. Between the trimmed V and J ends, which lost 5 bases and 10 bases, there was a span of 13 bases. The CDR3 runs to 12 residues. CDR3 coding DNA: TGTGCCAGCAGCCCAGGGAACGGGCCGCAGTATTTT. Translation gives CASSPGNGPQYF.